Listed below are T cell receptor beta chains from one sample, sequenced in a study of beta chain features in type 1 diabetes. TCRdb keeps only in-frame clones here, not all; method: immunoSEQ multiplex PCR. This table has almost 250,000 clones, 13% to 15% appearing once. The specimen sequenced was naive CD4+ T cells from blood. Receptors were obtained from a woman aged 35 to 49 in good health. Each CDR3 is given with its conserved first and last residue. The D gene is left open where the match is weak. Only some rows state a clone size, as once, few, many or a class for expanded clones.

V gene	clone size	J gene	D gene	CDR3 DNA	CDR3 protein
TRBV7-6	-	TRBJ1-1	TRBD1	TGTGCCAGCAGCTTAGGACAGGGGAACACTGAAGCTTTCTTT	CASSLGQGNTEAFF
TRBV27	few	TRBJ2-4	-	TGTGCCAGCAGTTTATTTTCAGGAGCCAAAAACATTCAGTACTTC	CASSLFSGAKNIQYF
TRBV5-4	-	TRBJ1-2	-	TGTGCCAGCCAACTGTCGGGGCAAGGGGGCTATGGCTACACCTTC	CASQLSGQGGYGYTF
TRBV18	-	TRBJ1-5	-	TGTGCCAGCTCACTAAACAGGGCCGCGGCAGGTCAGCCCCAGCATTTT	CASSLNRAAAGQPQHF
TRBV7-8	-	TRBJ1-4	TRBD1	TGTGCCAGCAGCTTACTTGACGACAGGGGCGAACTGTTTTTT	CASSLLDDRGELFF
TRBV13	few	TRBJ2-7	TRBD1	TGTGCCAGCAGCCTGACGGACAGGACCTACGAGCAGTACTTC	CASSLTDRTYEQYF
TRBV11-2	few	TRBJ2-7	-	TGTGCCAGCAGCTTAGGAGGGATTCTCAACGAGCAGTACTTC	CASSLGGILNEQYF
TRBV19	few	TRBJ1-1	-	TGTGCCAGTAGTAATCGGAACACTGAAGCTTTCTTT	CASSNRNTEAFF
TRBV27	-	TRBJ2-7	TRBD1	TGTGCCAGCAGCTGGAACAGGGGGAGCGAGCAGTACTTC	CASSWNRGSEQYF
TRBV6-1	-	TRBJ1-5	-	TGTGCCAGCAGTGAAGCGCTCGGGGTTGGCCAGCCCCAGCATTTT	CASSEALGVGQPQHF
TRBV6-1	few	TRBJ2-7	-	TGTGCCAGCTGGAGGGACCGGGACAGCCACGAGCAGTACTTC	CASWRDRDSHEQYF
TRBV5-5	-	TRBJ2-1	TRBD1	TGTGCCAGCAGCCACCGACAGGGCAATGAGCAGTTCTTC	CASSHRQGNEQFF
TRBV20-1	-	TRBJ1-2	-	TGCAGTGCTACAGGGGTAGGTGGCTACACCTTC	CSATGVGGYTF
TRBV5-4	few	TRBJ1-2	TRBD1	TGTGCCAGCAGCAAAGACAGGGACTATGGCTACACCTTC	CASSKDRDYGYTF
TRBV4-1	-	TRBJ2-5	TRBD1	TGCGCCAGCAGCCACCTAACAGGGGCGGTAGAGACCCAGTACTTC	CASSHLTGAVETQYF
TRBV5-4	-	TRBJ2-5	TRBD2	TGTGCCAGCAGCACCCAGGTTCCGAAGGCGGGGGAAGAGACCCAGTACTTC	CASSTQVPKAGEETQYF
TRBV18	-	TRBJ2-2	-	TGTGCCAGCACCACCGCTCTCCAGGGGCCTGGCACCGGGGAGCTGTTTTTT	CASTTALQGPGTGELFF
TRBV6-5	few	TRBJ2-7	-	TGTGCCAGCAGTTACTCCGCGGCCGGGGGCTACGAGCAGTACTTC	CASSYSAAGGYEQYF
TRBV13	-	TRBJ1-1	TRBD1	TGTGCCAGCAGCAGGACAGGAGGGAGAGCTTTCTTT	CASSRTGGRAFF
TRBV27	few	TRBJ1-1	TRBD1	TGTGCCAGCAGTTGGACAGGGGTTTGGAGCACTGAAGCTTTCTTT	CASSWTGVWSTEAFF
TRBV9	-	TRBJ2-2	-	TGTGCCAGCAGCGTAGCTATCGCCGGGGAGCTGTTTTTT	CASSVAIAGELFF
TRBV11-2	-	TRBJ2-1	-	TGTGCCAGCAGCTTAGCCCCTTTTAGGGGGGGAAATGAGCAGTTCTTC	CASSLAPFRGGNEQFF
TRBV1	-	TRBJ2-3	-	TGCACCAGCAGCCAAGAAGAGGTTAGCGGGGGGCCAGATACGCAGTATTTT	CTSSQEEVSGGPDTQYF
TRBV2	-	TRBJ1-2	-	TGTGCCAGCACCGCGCAGGGGTTCGGCTACACCTTC	CASTAQGFGYTF
TRBV13	few	TRBJ2-7	TRBD2	TGTGCCAGCAGCCCCCGGACTAGCGGTTTTTCCGGGAGCCCCTACGAGCAGTACTTC	CASSPRTSGFSGSPYEQYF
TRBV7-9	-	TRBJ1-1	-	TGTGCCAGCAGCTTAGCTGTCAGCCTGGGCTCTGAAGCTTTCTTT	CASSLAVSLGSEAFF
TRBV6-5	-	TRBJ1-1	TRBD1	TGTGCCAGCAGTTTGACAGGGGGAAAAGCTTTCTTT	CASSLTGGKAFF
TRBV18	few	TRBJ2-1	-	TGTGCCAGCTCACCGGGGGACTTTTTCTACAATGAGCAGTTCTTC	CASSPGDFFYNEQFF
TRBV12-5	-	TRBJ2-5	-	TGTGCTAGTGGTTTGGTACGGGCAGGGAGGGAGACCCAGTACTTC	CASGLVRAGRETQYF
TRBV5-1	few	TRBJ2-1	TRBD2	TGCGCCAGCAGCAGGGCCCTAGCGGGGGGGCCCGATGAGCAGTTCTTC	CASSRALAGGPDEQFF
TRBV14	few	TRBJ2-3	-	TGTGCCAGCAGCCTCCTTGGGGGGAACACAGATACGCAGTATTTT	CASSLLGGNTDTQYF
TRBV18	-	TRBJ2-5	-	TGTGCCAGCTCACCACTGGCGACAGGGAGGCAAGAGACCCAGTACTTC	CASSPLATGRQETQYF
TRBV6-5	few	TRBJ2-3	-	TGTGCCAGCAGTTACGGAGCCACACGCACAGATACGCAGTATTTT	CASSYGATRTDTQYF
TRBV16	-	TRBJ1-2	-	TGTGCCAGCAGCCAAGAGAACCGGGACACGGACTATGGCTACACCTTC	CASSQENRDTDYGYTF
TRBV5-1	-	TRBJ1-1	-	TGCGCCAGCAGCTTGGAACATTGTACGACAGACCTTAACACTGAAGCTTTCTTT	CASSLEHCTTDLNTEAFF
TRBV7-8	few	TRBJ1-6	TRBD1	TGTGCCAGCAGCTTAAATGATGGGACAGGGGGCCCCACCCTCCACTTT	CASSLNDGTGGPTLHF
TRBV27	few	TRBJ2-1	TRBD2	TGTGCCAGCTCCCTGGATCGATTGGGGGGGAGACTTCACAATGAGCAGTTCTTC	CASSLDRLGGRLHNEQFF
TRBV4-3	-	TRBJ1-2	TRBD1	TGCGCCAGCAGCCGAGGACAGGGAGGCCACCCCCTCTTC	CASSRGQGGHPLF
TRBV5-1	-	TRBJ2-5	-	TGCGCCAGCAACTCACAGGGTAAAGAGACCCAGTACTTC	CASNSQGKETQYF
TRBV6-6	-	TRBJ2-1	-	TGTGCCAGCAGTTTTCGGGGCGGGGTCAATGAGCAGTTCTTC	CASSFRGGVNEQFF
TRBV6-6	few	TRBJ2-3	TRBD1	TGTGCCAGCCTTCGTGTGCAGGGGGCGCGTGATACGCAGTATTTT	CASLRVQGARDTQYF
TRBV11-2	-	TRBJ1-2	TRBD1	TGTGCCAGCAGCTTTGGGACAGGGAACTATGGCTACACCTTC	CASSFGTGNYGYTF
TRBV7-2	few	TRBJ1-6	-	TGTGCCAGCAGCCCCGTGGGGGGCTCCTATAATTCACCCCTCCACTTT	CASSPVGGSYNSPLHF
TRBV7-8	-	TRBJ2-1	TRBD2	TGTGCCAGCAGCCCGGGACTAGCGGGTTACAATGAGCAGTTCTTC	CASSPGLAGYNEQFF
TRBV4-3	few	TRBJ2-6	TRBD2	TGCGCCAGCAGCCAAGATGCCCTCAGGGGACTAGCGGGGGCCTCTGGGGCCAACGTCCTGACTTTC	CASSQDALRGLAGASGANVLTF
TRBV5-1	few	TRBJ1-4	-	TGCGCCAGCAGCTTGGGGCAGTCTGCAACTAATGAAAAACTGTTTTTT	CASSLGQSATNEKLFF
TRBV7-9	few	TRBJ2-5	TRBD1	TGTGCCAGCAGCCCCCGGACAGGGTACCAAGAGACCCAGTACTTC	CASSPRTGYQETQYF
TRBV29-1	few	TRBJ1-4	TRBD1	TGCAGCGTCCTTGGACAGGGCAATGAAAAACTGTTTTTT	CSVLGQGNEKLFF
TRBV7-9	few	TRBJ2-3	-	TGTGCCAGCAGGGGTGGGGACTTCACAGATACGCAGTATTTT	CASRGGDFTDTQYF
TRBV2	few	TRBJ2-7	-	TGTGCCAGCTCGACAGTCTACGAGCAGTACTTC	CASSTVYEQYF
TRBV19	few	TRBJ1-2	-	TGTGCCAGTAGTATTCCAGGGGCCGACTCAACCTACTATGGCTACACCTTC	CASSIPGADSTYYGYTF
TRBV9	-	TRBJ2-2	TRBD2	TGTGCCAGCAGCGCACTAGCGGGGTCCGGGGAGCTGTTTTTT	CASSALAGSGELFF
TRBV11-2	few	TRBJ2-1	-	TGTGCCAGCATGCGGGGGCCCTACAATGAGCAGTTCTTC	CASMRGPYNEQFF
TRBV7-2	few	TRBJ1-5	TRBD1	TGTGCCAGCAGCGGACAGGGGTTGCTAAATCAGCCCCAGCATTTT	CASSGQGLLNQPQHF